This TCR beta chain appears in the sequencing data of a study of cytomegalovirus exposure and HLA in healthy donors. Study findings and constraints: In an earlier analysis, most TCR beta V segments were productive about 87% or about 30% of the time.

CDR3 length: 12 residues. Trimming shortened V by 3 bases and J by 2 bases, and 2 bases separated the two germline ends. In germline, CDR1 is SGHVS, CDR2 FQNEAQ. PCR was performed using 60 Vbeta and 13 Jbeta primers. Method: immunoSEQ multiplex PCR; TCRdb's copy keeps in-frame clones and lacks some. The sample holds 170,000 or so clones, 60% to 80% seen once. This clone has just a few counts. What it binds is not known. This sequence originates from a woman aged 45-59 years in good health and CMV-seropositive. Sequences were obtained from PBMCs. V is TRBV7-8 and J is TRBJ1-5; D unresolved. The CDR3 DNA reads TGTGCCAGCAGCTTCGGCAATCAGCCCCAGCATTTT. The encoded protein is CASSFGNQPQHF.